This T cell receptor beta chain was documented in a study of graft-versus-host responses after intestinal transplantation (dated by TCRdb to the early 2020s). Background for the entire study: Recipients received multivisceral, liver-intestinal, or isolated intestinal transplants. Rather than going through the commercial service, samples from a few later patients were sequenced in-house on an Illumina MiSeq and processed with MiXCR. Every recipient was given anti-thymocyte globulin induction, then maintenance tacrolimus and steroids for roughly 3 years. To identify alloreactive clones, pre-transplant mixed lymphocyte reaction products were sequenced and compared with unstimulated pre-transplant donor and recipient T cells. A cohort of approximately 24 intestinal transplant recipients, including one retransplant, was enrolled, and a few patients lacking pretransplant specimens were excluded. Donor T cell macrochimerism was defined as a peak of at least 4% donor T cells among recipient peripheral blood mononuclear cells. After intestinal transplantation, graft-versus-host and host-versus-graft alloreactive T cell clones in the graft, circulation and bone marrow were tracked using bulk TCR-beta CDR3 sequencing. The full study reports these points: The relatively low number and heterogeneity of intestinal transplant patients limited the conclusions. In the allografts of patients with donor T cell macrochimerism, GvH to HvG T cell clonal ratios were high. Early after transplant, peak levels of circulating GvH clones were associated with declines in HvG clones. GvH clones were found in recipient bone marrow, and some of the GvH clones appeared earlier in ileal mucosa or blood, which is consistent with an intestinal mucosal origin.

Libraries were prepared through the immunoSEQ multiplex PCR assay. High-throughput TCR-beta CDR3 sequencing of genomic DNA from most patients was performed by Adaptive Biotechnologies. In the authors' own workflow: Adaptive's ImmunoSEQ software supplied the TCR sequencing data for 18 patients, while MiXCR and VDJtools were used to process three other patients. Because the origin of CDR3 nucleotide sequences shared between donor and recipient could not be assigned, those sequences were removed. At least 2-fold expansion over unstimulated cells and a minimum CFSE-low frequency of 0.002% (template counts) or 0.001% (read counts) were required for clones to be classified as alloreactive. Mappable clones were those detected in sequenced pre-transplant spleen, lymph node, or MLR CFSE-low populations of the donor or recipient. Cumulative frequency of alloreactive clones was calculated as a percentage of all sequences weighted by copy number. As stored in TCRdb, this immuneACCESS dataset retains in-frame rearrangements with V and J assigned. A fraction of the clones does not appear; measured against another copy, unresolved V genes explain less than half of the discrepancy, and the remainder lacks a known reason. Clonal size and the V and J genes are those of that table, whereas D and trimming came from the DNA. The table for this sample lists over 20,000 clones; approximately 92% of them were counted only once. Approximately 4.9% of the sample lies in the top ten.

Blood samples were collected up to 4 times in the first month after transplant and then at least monthly when available. The CDR3 goes from the cysteine to the phenylalanine over 17 residues. The only DNA kept is the CDR3, 51 bases in frame from the first base. Based on the germline V gene (reference sequence), the CDR1 and CDR2 sequences are LNHDA and SQIVND. V lost 2 bases and J lost 4 bases; the stretch between them is 17 bases long. Note on this clone: It lacks a known antigen. Base-call qualities are not available, and no considerably larger clone is one nucleotide away.

This chain joins TRBV19 to TRBJ1-4, and TRBD1 may be the D gene, going by 5 matching bases. Sequences were derived from PBMCs, sampled around 68 days after intestinal transplantation. The clonotype was recovered from a human patient who received an intestinal transplant, so some T cells may come from the graft donor. CDR3 sequence: CASSIFEGGHVNEKLFF. At the DNA level, the sequence is TGTGCCAGTAGTATATTCGAGGGAGGACACGTTAATGAAAAACTGTTTTTT.